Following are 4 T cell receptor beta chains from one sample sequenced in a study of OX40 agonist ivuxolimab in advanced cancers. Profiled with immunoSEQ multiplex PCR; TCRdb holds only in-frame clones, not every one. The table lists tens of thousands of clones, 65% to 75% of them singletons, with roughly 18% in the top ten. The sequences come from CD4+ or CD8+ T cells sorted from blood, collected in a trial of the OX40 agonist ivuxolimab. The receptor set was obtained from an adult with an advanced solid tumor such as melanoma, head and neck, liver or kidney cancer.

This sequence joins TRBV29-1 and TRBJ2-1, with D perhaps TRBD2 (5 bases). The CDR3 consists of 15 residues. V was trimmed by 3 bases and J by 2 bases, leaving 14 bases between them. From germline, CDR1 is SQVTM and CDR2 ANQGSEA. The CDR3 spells CSVEVGSSTYNEQFF. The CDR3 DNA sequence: TGCAGCGTTGAGGTTGGGAGCTCAACCTACAATGAGCAGTTCTTC.

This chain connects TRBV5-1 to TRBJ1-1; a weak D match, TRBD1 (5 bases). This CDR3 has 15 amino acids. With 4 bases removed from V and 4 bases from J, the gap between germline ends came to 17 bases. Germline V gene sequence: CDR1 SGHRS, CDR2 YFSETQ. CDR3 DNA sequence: TGCGCCAGCAGCCCGAGACAGCTAAGGGGCACTGAAGCTTTCTTT. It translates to CASSPRQLRGTEAFF.

The CDR3 DNA follows: TGTGCCAGCAGCTTAGGACAGGGTCGGGCTAGTACTGAAGCTTTCTTT. It yields the protein CASSLGQGRASTEAFF. V and J are TRBV11-2 and TRBJ1-1; 7 nucleotides align to TRBD1. V was pared by 1 base and J by 5 bases, with 10 bases of the junction left unmatched. The CDR3 contains 16 residues. From germline, CDR1 is SGHAT and CDR2 FQNNGV.

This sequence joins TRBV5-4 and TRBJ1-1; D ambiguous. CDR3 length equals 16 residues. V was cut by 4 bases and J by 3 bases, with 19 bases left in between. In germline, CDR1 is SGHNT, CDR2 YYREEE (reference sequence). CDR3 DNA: TGTGCCAGCAGCCTCACCTCCACTGACGGAGACACTGAAGCTTTCTTT. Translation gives CASSLTSTDGDTEAFF.